The 28 T cell receptor beta chains reported below all come from one sample, sequenced in a study of shared clonotypes between healthy human individuals. Sequencing used immunoSEQ multiplex PCR; TCRdb keeps in-frame clones, though not all of them. The table includes approximately 2,000,000 clones, 80% to 95% detected once. The sample consisted of naive CD4+ T cells from PBMCs. Subset defined: CD45RA+ positively selected. All receptors come from a man aged 18 to 35 in good health. Some clones in this sample may be carry-over from other donors' samples.

The chain is built from TRBV7-2 and TRBJ2-3; the D call may be TRBD1 or TRBD2 (5 bases each). Germline V gene data show CDR1 as SGHTA and CDR2 as FQGNSA. The germline V and J ends were trimmed by 1 base and 6 bases, with 11 bases remaining between them. The length of the CDR3 is 14 residues. The CDR3 is CASSLGDLDDTQYF. As DNA, the CDR3 is TGTGCCAGCAGCTTAGGGGACCTTGACGATACGCAGTATTTT. Using reference TRBV7-2 and TRBJ2-3 for the parts outside the CDR3, the full variable domain is GAGVSQSPSNKVTEKGKDVELRCDPISGHTALYWYRQSLGQGLEFLIYFQGNSAPDKSGLPSDRFSAERTGGSVSTLTIQRTQQEDSAVYLCASSLGDLDDTQYFGPGTRLTVL.

The CDR3 loop is CASLRNFRDTQYF. Here the CDR3 DNA reads TGTGCCAGCCTCCGGAATTTTCGGGATACGCAGTATTTT. This chain uses TRBV28 with TRBJ2-3; no clear D. The CDR3 has 13 residues. Between the trimmed V and J ends, which lost 8 bases and 6 bases, there was a span of 15 bases. Germline CDR1 is MDHEN and CDR2 is SYDVKM.

V gene TRBV29-1 combines with J gene TRBJ1-1; D gene unclear. Germline lookup yields CDR1 SQVTM and CDR2 ANQGSEA. The V end lost 1 base, the J end lost 4 bases, and 10 bases lay between the germline ends. The CDR3 contains 13 residues. The CDR3: CSVEGARGTEAFF. DNA of the CDR3: TGCAGCGTTGAAGGGGCCCGGGGCACTGAAGCTTTCTTT.

This sequence joins TRBV19 and TRBJ1-1; D not resolved. V lost 0 bases to trimming and J lost 5 bases, with 7 bases between them. CDR1 is LNHDA, CDR2 SQIVND, per germline (reference sequence). This CDR3 is built from 13 residues. The CDR3 DNA sequence: TGTGCCAGTAGTATAGATGTGGGAACTGAAGCTTTCTTT. Protein sequence: CASSIDVGTEAFF. Together with reference TRBV19 and TRBJ1-1, the CDR3 gives the full variable domain: DGGITQSPKYLFRKEGQNVTLSCEQNLNHDAMYWYRQDPGQGLRLIYYSQIVNDFQKGDIAEGYSVSREKKESFPLTVTSAQKNPTAFYLCASSIDVGTEAFFGQGTRLTVV.

The chain links TRBV5-5 to TRBJ2-5; 12 bases map to TRBD1. V dropped 3 bases and J dropped 4; count of bases not matched to a gene: 10. The CDR3 extends over 17 amino acids. Looked up from germline, CDR1 is SGHKS and CDR2 is YYEKEE (reference sequence). CDR3 residues: CASSSMDRDRGRETQYF. The CDR3 coding sequence is TGTGCCAGCAGCTCAATGGACAGGGACAGGGGGCGAGAGACCCAGTACTTC.

Notes on this clone: Other nucleotide sequences from this sample produce the same CDR3. The rearrangement uses TRBV6-1 and TRBJ2-7; D remains unclear. V gave up 1 base and J gave up 4 bases, with 8 bases separating them. The CDR3 length is 13 residues. Germline V gene sequence: CDR1 MNHNS, CDR2 SASEGT. The CDR3, as DNA: TGTGCCAGCAGTGAAGGGCCTGCATACGAGCAGTACTTC. It yields the protein CASSEGPAYEQYF.

This chain joins TRBV28 and TRBJ2-1; 7 bases are shared with TRBD2. Germline trimming cut 5 bases from V and 5 bases from J; bases unmatched to any gene: 6. CDR3 length: 14 residues. Looked up from germline, CDR1 is MDHEN and CDR2 is SYDVKM. Written as DNA, the CDR3 is TGTGCCAGCAGTACCCGGGAGGAACACAATGAGCAGTTCTTC. Protein: CASSTREEHNEQFF.

The chain joins TRBV19 to TRBJ1-2, with 8 bases lining up with TRBD1. CDR1 is LNHDA and CDR2 is SQIVND in the germline V gene (reference sequence). There are 14 residues in the CDR3. The V segment lost 9 bases and the J segment 5 bases; nucleotides outside the gene matches: 11. CDR3 sequence: CASYYGGQAYGYTF. CDR3 coding DNA: TGTGCCAGCTACTACGGGGGACAGGCGTATGGCTACACCTTC.

This chain links TRBV14 with TRBJ2-5; D ambiguous. The CDR3 extends over 12 amino acids. Trimming removed 1 base at V and 5 bases at J, with 5 bases between. The germline V gene encodes CDR1 SGHDN and CDR2 FVKESK. The CDR3 DNA sequence: TGTGCCAGCAGCCAAGTGTACGAGACCCAGTACTTC. Translated, it gives CASSQVYETQYF.

The gene calls are TRBV7-8 and TRBJ1-2; a possible D gene is TRBD1 (5 bases). The CDR3 is 15 residues long. Trimming removed 5 bases at V and 3 bases at J, with 16 bases between. In germline, CDR1 is SGHVS, CDR2 FQNEAQ. The CDR3, as DNA: TGTGCCAGCAGCGCCAGCCCGGGACGAGACTATGGCTACACCTTC. Protein product: CASSASPGRDYGYTF. Based on the CDR3 plus reference TRBV7-8 and TRBJ1-2, the full variable domain is GAGVSQSPRYKVAKRGQDVALRCDPISGHVSLFWYQQALGQGPEFLTYFQNEAQLDKSGLPSDRFFAERPEGSVSTLKIQRTQQEDSAVYLCASSASPGRDYGYTFGSGTRLTVV.

The chain has TRBV2 and TRBJ2-7, with 12 bases matching TRBD2. After removal of 6 bases from V and 3 bases from J, the junction contained 6 bases not matched to a gene. CDR1 and CDR2 (germline): SNHLY, FYNNEI. This CDR3 has 15 residues. CDR3 nucleotide sequence: TGTGCCAGCAGCGAGACTAGCGGGAGAGTCTACGAGCAGTACTTC. The encoded protein is CASSETSGRVYEQYF.

The chain carries TRBV28 and TRBJ1-5, with TRBD1 matching over 7 bases. With V trimmed by 3 bases and J by 5 bases, 10 bases remained unmatched. Per the germline V gene, CDR1 is MDHEN and CDR2 is SYDVKM. The CDR3 is made up of 16 amino acids. In nucleotides, the CDR3 is TGTGCCAGCAGTTTGCAGGCAGGGGGGTCCGATCAGCCCCAGCATTTT. Its protein product is CASSLQAGGSDQPQHF.

CDR3 in DNA: TGTGCCAGCAGCTTTAGACCGGGACAGGGGGACTACGAGCAGTACTTC. It codes for CASSFRPGQGDYEQYF. This sequence joins TRBV11-2 and TRBJ2-7; 11 bases line up with TRBD1. The germline gives CDR1 SGHAT, CDR2 FQNNGV. The CDR3 runs 16 residues. V was clipped by 3 bases and J by 3 bases; unmatched bases: 7.

The chain recombines TRBV27 with TRBJ2-7; D is perhaps TRBD1 or TRBD2 (5 bases each). The V end lost 7 bases, the J end lost 6 bases, and 25 bases lay between the germline ends. The CDR3 is 16 amino acids. Germline V CDR1 and CDR2: MNHEY, SMNVEV (reference sequence). CDR3 sequence reads: CASTAVPRDRTREQYF. The CDR3 coding sequence is TGTGCCAGCACCGCTGTACCCCGGGACCGCACTCGCGAGCAGTACTTC.

The chain couples TRBV2 to TRBJ1-4, with D maybe TRBD1 (5 bases). Trimming left V 6 bases short and J 2 bases short, with 13 bases between. There are 15 residues in the CDR3. Looked up from germline, CDR1 is SNHLY and CDR2 is FYNNEI. The DNA of the CDR3 is TGTGCCAGCAGAGCGATGGGACCGACTAATGAAAAACTGTTTTTT. Translation: CASRAMGPTNEKLFF.

V gene TRBV5-1 combines with J gene TRBJ1-3; D is ambiguous. V was pared by 0 bases and J by 4 bases, with 14 bases between. CDR3 size: 16 residues. Germline values: CDR1 SGHRS, CDR2 YFSETQ. DNA for the CDR3: TGCGCCAGCAGCTTGGCAGGAGGCTTCTACGGAAACACCATATATTTT. This translates into CASSLAGGFYGNTIYF.

The J gene is TRBJ2-1, the V gene TRBV5-4, with 13 bases lining up with TRBD2. CDR1 SGHNT and CDR2 YYREEE come from the germline V gene (reference sequence). The CDR3 runs 16 residues. Germline trimming cut 2 bases from V and 9 bases from J; bases unmatched to any gene: 8. CDR3 loop: CASSLPGLAGQSEQFF. The CDR3 DNA reads TGTGCCAGCAGCTTACCGGGACTAGCGGGACAGAGTGAGCAGTTCTTC.

This rearrangement joins TRBV28 to TRBJ1-2; D call uncertain. Trimming stripped 3 bases from V and 0 bases from J, with 14 bases between. This CDR3 is 16 amino acids long. From germline, CDR1 is MDHEN and CDR2 SYDVKM. DNA of the CDR3: TGTGCCAGCAGTTTCGGCCGGAGGCAGACTAACTATGGCTACACCTTC. Protein: CASSFGRRQTNYGYTF.

The CDR3 protein is CASSFRGRGHEKLFF. In DNA, the CDR3 is TGTGCCAGCAGCTTTCGCGGTAGGGGACATGAAAAACTGTTTTTT. V gene TRBV5-4 combines with J gene TRBJ1-4; a weak D match, TRBD1 (5 bases). Trimming cost V 2 bases and J 6 bases, with 14 bases left between them. CDR3 length: 15 amino acids. CDR1 and CDR2 from the germline V gene are SGHNT and YYREEE (reference sequence). Combining the CDR3 with reference TRBV5-4 and TRBJ1-4 gives the whole variable domain ETGVTQSPTHLIKTRGQQVTLRCSSQSGHNTVSWYQQALGQGPQFIFQYYREEENGRGNFPPRFSGLQFPNYSSELNVNALELDDSALYLCASSFRGRGHEKLFFGSGTQLSVL.

V gene TRBV6-5 combines with J gene TRBJ1-5; 8 bases are a match to TRBD1. CDR1 MNHEY and CDR2 SVGAGI come from the germline V gene. The trim removed 5 bases at V and 8 bases at J, leaving 11 bases unmatched. The CDR3 loop spans 15 amino acids. The CDR3 sequence: CASSPSGQGFEPQHF. CDR3 coding DNA: TGTGCCAGCAGTCCGAGCGGACAGGGCTTTGAGCCCCAGCATTTT.

This chain uses TRBV15 with TRBJ1-5; D ambiguous. CDR3 size: 16 residues. V gave up 0 bases and J gave up 0 bases, with 9 bases separating them. Germline-derived CDR1 and CDR2 are LNHNV and YYDKDF (reference sequence). The CDR3 sequence is CATSRDSADSNQPQHF. The CDR3 DNA reads TGTGCCACCAGCAGAGATTCGGCGGATAGCAATCAGCCCCAGCATTTT.

This CDR3 is CASSPPEGTVPSQAGYTF. CDR3 coding DNA: TGTGCCAGCTCACCTCCGGAAGGGACAGTGCCATCGCAGGCGGGCTACACCTTC. The J gene is TRBJ1-2, the V gene TRBV18; 7 nucleotides line up with TRBD1. Germline CDR1 and CDR2: KGHSH and LQKENI. The CDR3 spans 18 residues. V dropped 3 bases and J dropped 8; count of bases not matched to a gene: 21.

The chain links TRBV4-1 to TRBJ2-6; the D gene is possibly TRBD1 (6 bases). The germline V gene encodes CDR1 MGHRA and CDR2 YSYEKL. The CDR3 spans 17 residues. Trimming removed 5 bases at V and 0 bases at J, with 14 bases between. In DNA form, the CDR3 reads TGCGCCAGCAGCTCCTACCAGGGGTTCTCTGGGGCCAACGTCCTGACTTTC. It encodes CASSSYQGFSGANVLTF.

The chain uses TRBV7-9 and TRBJ1-5, with a weak D call TRBD1 (5 bases). V shed 5 bases and J shed 2 bases, with 16 bases lying between them. Germline-derived CDR1 and CDR2 are SEHNR and FQNEAQ (reference sequence). CDR3 length: 16 residues. The CDR3 bases are TGTGCCAGCAGCCTCGGGACCAGAGGAGGCAATCAGCCCCAGCATTTT. Its translation: CASSLGTRGGNQPQHF.

On this clone itself: Other DNA sequences of this sample code for an identical CDR3. The DNA of the CDR3 is TGTGCCACCAGCAGAGCTAGCTATGGCTACACCTTC. Translated, it gives CATSRASYGYTF. V is TRBV15 and J is TRBJ1-2; D is unresolved. The germline gives CDR1 LNHNV, CDR2 YYDKDF (reference sequence). Trimming shortened V by 1 base and J by 4 bases, and 4 bases separated the two germline ends. The CDR3 is 12 amino acids.

This clone was seen a few times. The chain recombines TRBV27 with TRBJ1-1; 8 nucleotides line up with TRBD1. J gave up 3 bases and V 4 bases, and 10 bases lay outside the gene matches. Germline CDR1 and CDR2: MNHEY and SMNVEV (reference sequence). The CDR3 runs to 16 residues. CDR3 DNA sequence: TGTGCCAGCAGTTCCTCCCGACAGGGGAGGGACACTGAAGCTTTCTTT. The encoded protein is CASSSSRQGRDTEAFF.

The CDR3 nucleotides read TGCGCCAGCAGGCAAGCGGACAGTTACAATGAGCAGTTCTTC. It codes for CASRQADSYNEQFF. The chain employs TRBV5-1 and TRBJ2-1, with D maybe TRBD1 (6 bases). The germline V and J ends were trimmed by 5 bases and 4 bases, with 13 bases remaining between them. The CDR3 sequence is 14 residues long. Germline V gene lookup returns CDR1 SGHRS and CDR2 YFSETQ.

J is TRBJ1-1 and V is TRBV10-3; D is unresolved. With 7 bases removed from V and 1 base from J, the gap between germline ends came to 10 bases. Germline-derived CDR1 and CDR2 are ENHRY and SYGVKD. This CDR3 spans 13 amino acids. The CDR3 bases are TGTGCCATCAAAATAGGTTGGAACACTGAAGCTTTCTTT. It yields the protein CAIKIGWNTEAFF.